This TCR beta chain appears in the sequencing data of a study of blood T cells in healthy people across ages. The J segment lost 5 bases and the V segment lost 3 bases, leaving 13 bases of the junction unmatched. CDR1 and CDR2 from the germline V gene are SGHTA and FQGNSA. The CDR3 is made up of 18 amino acids. Primers used in a second PCR of roughly 6 to 11 cycles were a sample-barcoded 5' primer and a J-beta primer mix. Individual samples furnished no less than 2.5 million CDR3-containing paired-end reads apiece. MiXCR, applied by TCRdb to the 5' RACE reads, yields one record per CDR3 protein. The table includes about 1.8 million distinct CDR3 sequences, around half detected once.

Sample: blood. The chain combines TRBV7-2 with TRBJ2-1, with TRBD2 matching 10 bases. This sequence originates from a woman in her thirties or forties in good health. The CDR3 coding sequence is TGTGCCAGCAGCTTCCGACCAGTCACTAGCGGGGTTAACAATGAGCAGTTCTTC. It translates to CASSFRPVTSGVNNEQFF. Full variable domain (rest looked up from reference TRBV7-2 and TRBJ2-1): GAGVSQSPSNKVTEKGKDVELRCDPISGHTALYWYRQSLGQGLEFLIYFQGNSAPDKSGLPSDRFSAERTGGSVSTLTIQRTQQEDSAVYLCASSFRPVTSGVNNEQFFGPGTRLTVL.